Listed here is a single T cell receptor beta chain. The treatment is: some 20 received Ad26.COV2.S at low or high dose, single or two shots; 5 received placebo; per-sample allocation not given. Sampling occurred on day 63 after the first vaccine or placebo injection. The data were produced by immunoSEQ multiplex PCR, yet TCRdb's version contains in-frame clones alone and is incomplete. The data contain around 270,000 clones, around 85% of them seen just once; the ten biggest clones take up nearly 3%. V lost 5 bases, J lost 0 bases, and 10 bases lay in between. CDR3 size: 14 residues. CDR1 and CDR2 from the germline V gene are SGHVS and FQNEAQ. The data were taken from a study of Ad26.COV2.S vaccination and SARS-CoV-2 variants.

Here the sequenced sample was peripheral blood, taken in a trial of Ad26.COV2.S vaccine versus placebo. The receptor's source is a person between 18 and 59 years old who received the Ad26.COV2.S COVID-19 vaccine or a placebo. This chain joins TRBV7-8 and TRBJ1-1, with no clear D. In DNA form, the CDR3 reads TGTGCCAGCAGCCGTCAGATGATGAACACTGAAGCTTTCTTT. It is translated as CASSRQMMNTEAFF.